This T cell receptor (beta chain) was identified in a study of early T cells in non-severe SARS-CoV-2 infection (dated by TCRdb to the early 2020s). General notes on the study: Because TCR sequencing was done on bulk RNA from unsorted whole blood, the alpha and beta chains could not be paired.

This clonotype was detected many times. Which antigen it targets is not known. Base qualities are not provided; no much larger clone lies one nucleotide away. The full study reports these points: VDJdb matching was skewed toward anti-spike CD8 responses and likely underestimated virus-specific expansions by missing private and CD4 specificities.

Receptors were amplified or captured by 5' RACE. The run used a NextSeq 500. The TCR library protocol attached unique molecular identifiers to individual cDNA molecules to correct for sequencing error and PCR bias. Sequencing covered both TCR alpha and beta chains, and within each sample the abundances of alpha and beta sequences were tightly co-correlated. On the study's bioinformatics: V gene, J gene and CDR3 annotation of TCR sequences was performed with Decombinator V4. TCRs were defined as expanded if a significant change between any two time points was detected under a Poisson model with p below 0.0001. TCR abundances were normalised to the total number of TCRs sequenced in each sample and reported as counts per million. TRAV1-2 paired with TRAJ12, TRAJ20 or TRAJ33 defined MAIT TCRs, while TRAV10 paired with TRAJ18 defined iNKT TCRs. VDJdb, accessed on 1 November 2021, was searched for TCRs annotated for CMV, EBV and SARS-CoV-2, and TCRs annotated for more than one antigen were excluded. TCRdb reprocessed the public reads (quality trimming at Q25 with fastp, clone calling with MiXCR) and kept in-frame beta chains. Each CDR3 protein gets just one entry, which takes the most common genes and DNA from the rows behind it. The authors' filters were not applied to this entry. Across this sample there are about 28,000 distinct CDR3 sequences, with roughly 5.9% seen only once. The top ten clones comprise roughly 0.87% of the sample.

Set within a cohort of healthcare workers in London, UK, this nested case-control study involved weekly PCR testing of nasopharyngeal swabs along with blood sampling. Healthcare workers were enrolled in the week of the UK lockdown, from 23 to 31 March 2020, and were followed every week for up to roughly 16 weeks. Here V drops 4 bases and J drops 5 bases, and the junction holds 14 bases not matched to any gene. The germline V gene specifies SGHTA as CDR1 and FQGNSA as CDR2. Taken from cysteine to phenylalanine, the CDR3 has 17 residues. This entry keeps only the CDR3 DNA: 51 bases, framed from base 1.

This receptor chain uses TRBV7-2 and TRBJ2-3; 8 central nucleotides agree with TRBD2. The clonotype was recovered from an adult who was a healthcare worker with PCR-confirmed SARS-CoV-2 infection or an uninfected control (not recorded which). The material sequenced was whole blood. In nucleotides, the sequence is TGTGCCAGCAGCTCCTCGTTAGGAGCGGGAGCTGGAGATACGCAGTATTTT. Translated, it gives CASSSSLGAGAGDTQYF. The variable domain in full, with residues beyond the CDR3 obtained from the reference TRBV7-2 and TRBJ2-3 genes, is GAGVSQSPSNKVTEKGKDVELRCDPISGHTALYWYRQSLGQGLEFLIYFQGNSAPDKSGLPSDRFSAERTGGSVSTLTIQRTQQEDSAVYLCASSSSLGAGAGDTQYFGPGTRLTVL.